This T cell receptor (beta chain) was found in a study of cytomegalovirus exposure and HLA in healthy donors. The PCR used 60 Vbeta and 13 Jbeta primers. Libraries were prepared by immunoSEQ multiplex PCR; TCRdb keeps only in-frame clonotypes and omits some of them. The sample has under 150,000 clones, around 80% seen once. V lost 3 bases, J lost 7 bases, and 6 bases stayed unmatched. The CDR3 runs to 14 residues. Germline V lookup: CDR1 GTSNPN, CDR2 SVGIG (reference sequence). This clone turned up a few times. The sequence derives from a male donor in good health and CMV-seronegative. V usage is TRBV30 and J usage is TRBJ1-4; 9 bases align to TRBD1. Sequences were obtained from PBMCs. This CDR3 is CAWSPGQGPEKLFF. The CDR3 region has the DNA TGTGCCTGGAGCCCGGGACAGGGACCTGAAAAACTGTTTTTT.